This T cell receptor beta chain was identified during a study of shared clonotypes between healthy human individuals. Study results and caveats: Rarefaction demonstrated incomplete sorted-subset sequencing despite large depth.

Each subset's genomic DNA was split evenly across several immunoSEQ plates. Sorted-subset replicate PCR reactions were performed with about 200 ng DNA, corresponding to roughly 30,000 T cell genomes. As processed by the authors: From ImmunoSEQ came sequences covering only the junction and carrying no quality scores, so filtering differed. Method: immunoSEQ multiplex PCR; TCRdb's copy keeps in-frame clones and lacks some. V, J and clone size are those of that table, while D and trimming were read from the DNA. The sample contains hundreds of thousands of clones, approximately 79% of which appear only once. Comments on this clone: The target antigen is unknown.

Germline V lookup: CDR1 SNHLY, CDR2 FYNNEI. Trimming removed 6 bases from V and 11 bases from J, with 13 bases in between. The CDR3 has 11 residues. The chain is built from TRBV2 and TRBJ1-1; no firm D call. The TCR originated in a woman aged 25 to 45 in good health. Sequencing was performed on memory CD4+ T cells sorted from blood. Subset specified: CD45RA-negative fraction. The CDR3 loop is CASRRSPTAFF. The CDR3 DNA sequence: TGTGCCAGCAGGCGTTCCCCAACGGCTTTCTTT.